Shown below are 13 T cell receptor beta chains from a single sample sequenced in a study of regulatory T cells in long-lasting Graves disease. Described time point: newly diagnosed GD, antithyroid drugs for less than 3 months. PBMCs provided the RNA from which the TCR library was made. Libraries of TCR beta came from iRepertoire HTBI primers plus Arm-PCR of CDR3 regions. TCRdb reprocessed the multiplex PCR reads via MiXCR and lists one record per CDR3 protein. Among 400,000 to 500,000 distinct CDR3 sequences listed, less than 15% were seen once. The data also belong to a second study, concerning T cells in Graves' hyperthyroidism and ophthalmopathy.

Here the sequenced sample was peripheral blood mononuclear cells (PBMCs), taken at new diagnosis, from a patient treated with antithyroid drugs. The receptors were gathered from a woman aged 45-65 years with Graves disease.

This clonotype appeared a few times. The rearrangement joins TRBV18 to TRBJ2-4, with 12 positions matching TRBD1. Per the germline V gene, CDR1 is KGHSH and CDR2 is LQKENI. The CDR3 spans 16 residues. V lost 3 bases, J lost 9 bases, and 9 bases stayed unmatched. This CDR3 is CASSPGTGGFGGIQYF. CDR3 sequence (DNA): TGTGCCAGCTCACCGGGGACAGGGGGCTTTGGTGGCATTCAGTACTTC.

About this clonotype itself: A single base separates this from a much larger clone, so it may be a read error. J is TRBJ1-2 and V is TRBV6-1; 8 nucleotides align to TRBD1. In germline, CDR1 is MNHNS, CDR2 SASEGT. The CDR3 contains 15 residues. The CDR3 loop reads CATGTGVDAGYSYTF. The CDR3 region has the DNA TGTGCCACCGGGACAGGCGTGGACGCTGGCTATAGCTACACCTTC.

This clonotype was observed many times. The chain joins TRBV2 to TRBJ2-5; 10 nucleotides match TRBD2. Germline V gene lookup returns CDR1 SNHLY and CDR2 FYNNEI. The V segment lost 8 bases and the J segment 2 bases; nucleotides outside the gene matches: 11. The CDR3 is made up of 16 amino acids. This CDR3 reads CASEFRPSGRQETQYF. CDR3 in DNA: TGTGCCAGCGAGTTTCGGCCTAGCGGGAGACAAGAGACCCAGTACTTC. Using reference TRBV2 and TRBJ2-5 for the parts outside the CDR3, the full variable domain is EPEVTQTPSHQVTQMGQEVILRCVPISNHLYFYWYRQILGQKVEFLVSFYNNEISEKSEIFDDQFSVERPDGSNFTLKIRSTKLEDSAMYFCASEFRPSGRQETQYFGPGTRLLVL.

This clonotype has a count of ten or more. V usage is TRBV6-2 or TRBV6-3 and J usage is TRBJ2-7, with D perhaps matching TRBD1 (6 bases). The CDR3 runs to 20 residues. In germline, CDR1 is MNHEY, CDR2 SVGEGT. V lost 3 bases to trimming and J lost 1 base, with 28 bases between them. As DNA, the CDR3 is TGTGCCAGCAGTTATCAGAGACAGGAGATCCCCCCCAGGGCATCCTACGAGCAGTACTTC. This gives the protein CASSYQRQEIPPRASYEQYF.

About this clonotype itself: One base away lies a much larger clone, so this may be a sequencing read error. The chain uses TRBV24-1 and TRBJ2-5; 8 positions agree with TRBD2. The CDR3 covers 16 residues. Germline V lookup: CDR1 KGHDR, CDR2 SFDVKD. Here the CDR3 DNA reads TGTGCCACCAGTGATTTGGGGGGCGCGGGGGGAGAGGCCCAGTACTTC. This translates into CATSDLGGAGGEAQYF.

This clonotype was recorded only once. The chain employs TRBV9 and TRBJ2-1; D is uncertain. Germline V lookup: CDR1 SGDLS, CDR2 YYNGEE. V was trimmed by 0 bases and J by 2 bases, leaving 9 bases between them. This CDR3 has 15 residues. CDR3 sequence reads: CASSVDSSPYNEQFF. Written as DNA, the CDR3 is TGTGCCAGCAGCGTAGACTCCTCCCCCTACAATGAGCAGTTCTTC.

The chain is built from TRBV20-1 and TRBJ1-2; possibly TRBD1 for D (6 bases). CDR1 is DFQATT and CDR2 is SNEGSKA in the germline V gene (reference sequence). CDR3 length: 13 residues. Trimming removed 6 bases from V and 2 bases from J, with 13 bases in between. CDR3 amino acids: CSAPTGQNYGYTF. For the CDR3, the DNA is TGCAGTGCCCCGACCGGACAGAACTATGGCTACACCTTC.

This clonotype came up a few times. V is TRBV19 and J is TRBJ2-2; D gene unclear. This CDR3 has 10 residues. Germline values: CDR1 LNHDA, CDR2 SQIVND (reference sequence). Between the trimmed V and J ends, which lost 10 bases and 3 bases, there was a span of 3 bases. The CDR3 sequence: CAIYTGELFF. For the CDR3, the DNA is TGTGCCATCTACACCGGGGAGCTGTTTTTT.

This clonotype was picked up many times. The chain has TRBV7-3 and TRBJ2-3; 13 bases are shared with TRBD2. Trimming removed 4 bases from V and 1 base from J; junction bases left unmatched: 5. Germline values: CDR1 SGHTA, CDR2 FQGTGA. The CDR3 runs 17 residues. The CDR3 region is CASSSRGTSGGTDTQYF. The CDR3 DNA reads as TGTGCCAGCAGCTCGAGAGGGACTAGCGGGGGCACAGATACGCAGTATTTT. Combining the CDR3 with reference TRBV7-3 and TRBJ2-3 gives the whole variable domain GAGVSQTPSNKVTEKGKYVELRCDPISGHTALYWYRQSLGQGPEFLIYFQGTGAADDSGLPNDRFFAVRPEGSVSTLKIQRTERGDSAVYLCASSSRGTSGGTDTQYFGPGTRLTVL.

The chain uses TRBV27 and TRBJ2-7, with 9 bases matching TRBD2. Per germline, CDR1 MNHEY and CDR2 SMNVEV (reference sequence). This CDR3 has 17 amino acids. The trim removed 1 base at V and 0 bases at J, leaving 7 bases unmatched. Written as DNA, the CDR3 is TGTGCCAGCAGTTTATACCCCCTTAGCGGGAGCTCCTACGAGCAGTACTTC. This codes for CASSLYPLSGSSYEQYF.

This clonotype was observed at least ten times. The V and J genes are TRBV5-6 and TRBJ1-1; TRBD1 matches at 10 bases. The V gene's germline CDR1 is SGHDT and CDR2 YYEEEE. With 2 bases clipped from V and 5 bases from J, the junction kept 3 bases outside the gene matches. The CDR3 is 14 residues long. The CDR3 nucleotides read TGTGCCAGCAGCTTCGGACAGGGGGGTACTGAAGCTTTCTTT. Protein product: CASSFGQGGTEAFF.

This clonotype appeared a few times. V and J are TRBV2 and TRBJ2-7; the D call may be TRBD1 or TRBD2 (6 bases each). This CDR3 contains 15 residues. Trimming removed 11 bases at V and 5 bases at J, with 25 bases between. Germline V gene lookup returns CDR1 SNHLY and CDR2 FYNNEI. CDR3 in DNA: TGTGCCGGGGGGTTTGGTCAGGGGTATTCTAACGAGCAGTACTTC. It specifies CAGGFGQGYSNEQYF.

Ten or more counts support this clonotype. The rearrangement joins TRBV28 to TRBJ2-3, with 8 bases matching TRBD2. Unmatched junction bases numbered 12, after V lost 5 bases and J lost 2 bases. This CDR3 region has 17 residues. Germline loops: CDR1 MDHEN, CDR2 SYDVKM. The CDR3: CASSPLPGLADTDTQYF. CDR3 DNA: TGTGCCAGCAGTCCGCTCCCCGGACTAGCAGACACAGATACGCAGTATTTT.